The 29 T cell receptor beta chains below come from one sample, sequenced in a study of response to subunit inactivated influenza vaccine. TCRdb redid the calling of the RT-PCR reads with MiXCR, one entry per CDR3 protein. The table includes fewer than 750,000 distinct CDR3 sequences, approximately 15% detected once. Sequenced material: PBMCs from blood, taken about 13 days after vaccination. Source of these receptors: a man aged 50-60 years who received an inactivated influenza vaccine.

The sample holds many counts of this clonotype. This rearrangement joins TRBV20-1 to TRBJ1-4; D possibly corresponds to TRBD1 (6 bases). Trimming left V 4 bases short and J 8 bases short, with 14 bases between. Germline lookup yields CDR1 DFQATT and CDR2 SNEGSKA (reference sequence). The length of the CDR3 is 13 residues. CDR3 region: CSANPTGGEKLFF. Written as DNA, the CDR3 is TGCAGTGCTAACCCGACAGGTGGGGAAAAACTGTTTTTT.

This chain links TRBV15 with TRBJ2-7, with 7 positions matching TRBD2. Per germline, CDR1 LNHNV and CDR2 YYDKDF (reference sequence). The CDR3 is 13 amino acids. J lost 5 bases, V lost 7 bases, and 8 bases had no gene match. Written as DNA, the CDR3 is TGTGCCACCACGATAGGCGGGAGAGACGAGCAGTACTTC. Translating gives CATTIGGRDEQYF.

The chain uses TRBV5-1 and TRBJ2-7, with D unresolved. V dropped 0 bases and J dropped 4 bases, with 11 bases sitting between them. The CDR3 totals 14 residues. Germline CDR1 and CDR2: SGHRS and YFSETQ. The CDR3 here is CASSLGSAAYEQYF. The CDR3 coding sequence is TGCGCCAGCAGCTTGGGTTCGGCAGCTTACGAGCAGTACTTC.

The chain uses TRBV6-2 or TRBV6-3 and TRBJ2-6; no firm D call. The CDR3 is 13 amino acids. Germline V lookup: CDR1 MNHEY, CDR2 SVGEGT. Trimming cost V 6 bases and J 4 bases, with 7 bases left between them. CDR3 sequence (DNA): TGTGCCAGCAGATCGAACGGGGCCAACGTCCTGACTTTC. Its protein product is CASRSNGANVLTF.

The chain has TRBV7-2 and TRBJ2-2, with D unclear. V was pared by 9 bases and J by 3 bases, with 20 bases between. The germline CDR1 and CDR2 sequences are SGHTA and FQGNSA. The CDR3 loop spans 16 amino acids. DNA of the CDR3: TGTGCCAGTAAACTTCCCCGTATAAGGCACACCGGGGAGCTGTTTTTT. Translating it yields CASKLPRIRHTGELFF.

This chain's CDR3 is CASSLVLAALDNEQFF. The DNA of the CDR3 is TGTGCCAGCAGCTTGGTCCTAGCGGCCCTAGACAATGAGCAGTTCTTC. This sequence joins TRBV5-6 and TRBJ2-1, with TRBD2 matching 7 bases. The CDR3 sequence is 16 residues long. With 0 bases clipped from V and 5 bases from J, the junction kept 8 bases outside the gene matches. Germline-derived CDR1 and CDR2 are SGHDT and YYEEEE.

The chain is built from TRBV7-9 and TRBJ1-6; unclear D gene. With 0 bases removed from V and 7 bases from J, the gap between germline ends came to 13 bases. CDR1 is SEHNR and CDR2 is FQNEAQ in the germline V gene (reference sequence). This CDR3 is 16 amino acids long. The CDR3 spells CASSLAGTDRNSPLHF. In DNA form, the CDR3 reads TGTGCCAGCAGCTTAGCGGGTACAGATAGAAATTCACCCCTCCACTTT.

This sequence joins TRBV10-3 and TRBJ2-1, with 12 bases fitting TRBD2. Trimming removed 4 bases from V and 8 bases from J; junction bases left unmatched: 6. The germline gives CDR1 ENHRY, CDR2 SYGVKD. CDR3 length equals 15 residues. CDR3 protein: CAISGGTSGRDEQFF. The CDR3 DNA follows: TGTGCCATCAGTGGAGGGACTAGCGGGCGGGATGAGCAGTTCTTC.

This clonotype was counted only a few times. The V call is TRBV4-1, the J call TRBJ1-2; a weak D match, TRBD1 (5 bases). V was clipped by 6 bases and J by 0 bases, with 14 bases between them. The V gene's germline CDR1 is MGHRA and CDR2 YSYEKL. This CDR3 is 15 amino acids long. CDR3 residues: CASSLTRGTNYGYTF. In DNA, the CDR3 is TGCGCCAGCAGTCTCACCCGGGGGACTAACTATGGCTACACCTTC.

This chain links TRBV10-3 with TRBJ2-3; 8 positions agree with TRBD2. Unmatched junction bases numbered 17, after V lost 11 bases and J lost 4 bases. This CDR3 has 16 residues. Germline assignment: CDR1 ENHRY and CDR2 SYGVKD. The CDR3 nucleotides read TGTGCCGTCGGAGAAGGATCGGGGGGGCCGGCAGATACGCAGTATTTT. Protein sequence: CAVGEGSGGPADTQYF.

The V gene is TRBV5-1, the J gene TRBJ2-1; 8 bases fit TRBD1. Germline V gene data show CDR1 as SGHRS and CDR2 as YFSETQ. CDR3 length equals 14 residues. V lost 5 bases, J lost 2 bases, and 3 bases stayed unmatched. CDR3 loop: CASRRTGTYNEQFF. As DNA, the CDR3 is TGCGCCAGCAGGCGGACAGGGACCTACAATGAGCAGTTCTTC.

The rearrangement uses TRBV6-2 or TRBV6-3 and TRBJ2-7; 7 bases are a match to TRBD1. V shed 7 bases, J shed 5 bases, and the junction held 11 bases outside the gene matches. The germline CDR1 and CDR2 sequences are MNHEY and SVGEGT. This CDR3 spans 14 amino acids. CDR3 sequence reads: CASTRPGQSHEQYF. Written as DNA, the CDR3 is TGTGCCAGCACTCGACCGGGACAGTCTCACGAGCAGTACTTC.

On this clonotype: One junction end does not reproduce the germline sequence, and a read error may be involved. The rearrangement uses TRBV14 and TRBJ1-3; D ambiguous. CDR3 length equals 15 residues. The V gene's germline CDR1 is SGHDN and CDR2 FVKESK. CDR3 protein: CASSQGTDSGNTIYF. The CDR3 DNA is TGTGCCAGCAGCCAAGGGACCGACTCTGGTAACACCATATATTTT.

The rearrangement links TRBV6-5 to TRBJ1-1, with D possibly TRBD1 on 5 matching bases. The germline V gene encodes CDR1 MNHEY and CDR2 SVGAGI. V was pared by 0 bases and J by 6 bases, with 11 bases between. The CDR3 spans 14 residues. CDR3 sequence (DNA): TGTGCCAGCAGTTACTCCCCAGGGCGGCCTGAAGCTTTCTTT. It specifies CASSYSPGRPEAFF.

V usage is TRBV6-1 and J usage is TRBJ1-5; D remains unclear. V lost 4 bases, J lost 2 bases, and 12 bases lay in between. Per germline, CDR1 MNHNS and CDR2 SASEGT. The length of the CDR3 is 15 residues. The CDR3, as DNA: TGTGCCAGCAGTGGTGCAGGTTTCGGCAATCAGCCCCAGCATTTT. Protein product: CASSGAGFGNQPQHF.

The chain has TRBV9 and TRBJ1-6, with 9 positions matching TRBD1. With 3 bases clipped from V and 7 bases from J, the junction kept 5 bases outside the gene matches. Germline lookup yields CDR1 SGDLS and CDR2 YYNGEE. The CDR3 totals 15 residues. As DNA, the CDR3 is TGTGCCAGCAGCGCGGGGGGACAGGGAAATTCACCCCTCCACTTT. It codes for CASSAGGQGNSPLHF.

This clonotype was observed a single time. The chain is built from TRBV29-1 and TRBJ2-5; TRBD1 matches at 9 bases. V dropped 5 bases and J dropped 1; count of bases not matched to a gene: 11. The CDR3 totals 16 residues. Germline lookup yields CDR1 SQVTM and CDR2 ANQGSEA. In nucleotides, the CDR3 is TGCAGCGTTATCCCTCCAAGGACAGGGGTCCAAGAGACCCAGTACTTC. Encoded protein: CSVIPPRTGVQETQYF. The variable domain in full, completed from reference TRBV29-1 and TRBJ2-5, reads SAVISQKPSRDICQRGTSLTIQCQVDSQVTMMFWYRQQPGQSLTLIATANQGSEATYESGFVIDKFPISRPNLTFSTLTVSNMSPEDSSIYLCSVIPPRTGVQETQYFGPGTRLLVL.

V usage is TRBV6-1 and J usage is TRBJ2-1; TRBD2 matches 8 bases. Germline V lookup: CDR1 MNHNS, CDR2 SASEGT. The CDR3 is 14 residues long. The V gene end was trimmed by 7 bases and the J gene end by 1 base; junction bases not matched to a gene: 3. CDR3: CASTLAGSYNEQFF. In DNA, the CDR3 is TGTGCCAGCACCCTAGCGGGTTCCTACAATGAGCAGTTCTTC.

This chain links TRBV28 with TRBJ1-1; D is perhaps TRBD1 (5 bases). The CDR3 runs to 12 residues. V was trimmed by 10 bases and J by 6 bases, leaving 15 bases between them. Germline CDR1 MDHEN, CDR2 SYDVKM. The CDR3 nucleotides are TGTGCCACCCGGGGGGGGTTGGCTGAAGCTTTCTTT. Translating gives CATRGGLAEAFF.

For the CDR3, the DNA is TGCGCCAGCAGCTTGCAGGATACGAACACTGAAGCTTTCTTT. It codes for CASSLQDTNTEAFF. The V and J genes are TRBV5-1 and TRBJ1-1; no clear D gene. From germline, CDR1 is SGHRS and CDR2 YFSETQ. Trimming took 1 base from V and 1 from J, leaving 8 bases between them. CDR3 length: 14 amino acids.

The chain combines TRBV7-9 with TRBJ1-5, with 8 bases aligning to TRBD1. The CDR3 is made up of 16 amino acids. Germline CDR1 and CDR2: SEHNR and FQNEAQ (reference sequence). The junction had 9 bases not matched to a gene; V was cut back by 1 base and J by 7 bases. CDR3 DNA: TGTGCCAGCAGCTTAGACGCGGGGTCAGGGGGCCAGCCCCAGCATTTT. This translates into CASSLDAGSGGQPQHF.

V and J are TRBV20-1 and TRBJ1-6; 7 nucleotides line up with TRBD1. The CDR3 extends over 14 amino acids. In germline, CDR1 is DFQATT, CDR2 SNEGSKA (reference sequence). V gave up 5 bases and J gave up 10 bases; unmatched junction bases: 11. The CDR3 spells CSAPENAGGSPLHF. CDR3 bases: TGCAGTGCTCCTGAGAACGCAGGGGGATCACCCCTCCACTTT.

The chain is built from TRBV11-1 and TRBJ2-1; D is ambiguous. The CDR3 is made up of 13 amino acids. The germline CDR1 and CDR2 sequences are SGHAT and FQDESV (reference sequence). V was trimmed by 3 bases and J by 8 bases, leaving 11 bases between them. The DNA for the CDR3 is TGTGCCAGCAGCTTTTCTTTGAGCGATGAGCAGTTCTTC. It yields the protein CASSFSLSDEQFF. Full variable domain (missing parts from reference TRBV11-1 and TRBJ2-1): EAEVAQSPRYKITEKSQAVAFWCDPISGHATLYWYRQILGQGPELLVQFQDESVVDDSQLPKDRFSAERLKGVDSTLKIQPAELGDSAMYLCASSFSLSDEQFFGPGTRLTVL.

This clonotype was detected a few times. The chain employs TRBV18 and TRBJ2-3; TRBD1 agrees at 9 bases. Germline values: CDR1 KGHSH, CDR2 LQKENI. This CDR3 is 16 amino acids long. V lost 2 bases and J lost 3; bases outside the gene matches: 6. The CDR3 reads CASSPAIGTGTDTQYF. The CDR3 DNA reads TGTGCCAGCTCACCAGCCATCGGGACAGGGACAGATACGCAGTATTTT.

The chain has TRBV30 and TRBJ2-1; D assignment may be TRBD1 or TRBD2 (5 bases each). The germline V gene encodes CDR1 GTSNPN and CDR2 SVGIG (reference sequence). Trimming cost V 0 bases and J 8 bases, with 11 bases left between them. The CDR3 extends over 13 amino acids. CDR3 sequence reads: CAWSVVGRDEQFF. CDR3 bases: TGTGCCTGGAGTGTGGTGGGACGGGATGAGCAGTTCTTC.

The chain has TRBV29-1 and TRBJ1-1, with TRBD1 matching over 9 bases. V lost 5 bases, J lost 7 bases, and 5 bases stayed unmatched. CDR1 SQVTM and CDR2 ANQGSEA come from the germline V gene. The CDR3 is 12 amino acids. CDR3 residues: CSVFGQGIEAFF. The CDR3 nucleotides read TGCAGCGTTTTCGGACAGGGGATTGAAGCTTTCTTT.

The rearrangement links TRBV7-9 to TRBJ2-5, with 7 bases aligning to TRBD1. Germline trimming cut 5 bases from V and 4 bases from J; bases unmatched to any gene: 13. The CDR3 covers 16 residues. Germline lookup yields CDR1 SEHNR and CDR2 FQNEAQ (reference sequence). The chain's CDR3 is CASSPGYRGDRETQYF. DNA for the CDR3: TGTGCCAGCAGCCCCGGCTACAGGGGTGATCGAGAGACCCAGTACTTC.

This clonotype was counted between two and nine times. The V and J genes are TRBV4-1 and TRBJ1-5; D unclear. The CDR3 has 17 amino acids. Germline V lookup: CDR1 MGHRA, CDR2 YSYEKL. V was trimmed by 1 base and J by 0 bases, leaving 13 bases between them. CDR3 protein: CASSQVGVVFSNQPQHF. The CDR3 region has the DNA TGCGCCAGCAGCCAAGTTGGGGTAGTGTTTAGCAATCAGCCCCAGCATTTT.

This clonotype has more than one count but fewer than ten. The CDR3 nucleotides are TGCAGTGCTAGGAAGGGGGGTTACGAGCAGTACTTC. It encodes CSARKGGYEQYF. V and J are TRBV20-1 and TRBJ2-7, with D perhaps TRBD1 or TRBD2 (6 bases each). The V gene lost 3 bases and the J gene lost 4 bases, with 10 bases spanning the gap. Germline CDR1 DFQATT, CDR2 SNEGSKA (reference sequence). The CDR3 totals 12 residues.